Each of the 32 T cell receptor beta chains below was sequenced from the same sample in a study of blood T cell repertoires in COVID-19 (TCRdb year 2020). The receptor library was made with the immunoSEQ multiplex PCR assay. The table comes from immuneACCESS by way of TCRdb, which keeps in-frame sequences with V and J called. Part of the clones is missing from these tables; in studies checked, under half for an unresolved V gene and the rest for unknown reasons. The sample yields 310,000 or so clones; about 91% were counted once. The ten largest clones represent around a tenth of the sample. Sequenced input: PBMCs or T cells enriched from blood (not recorded which). Every receptor here comes from a woman aged 40 to 50 who had recovered from COVID-19.

About this clone itself: The same CDR3 arises from other DNA sequences in this sample as well. The DNA of the CDR3 is TGTGCCAGCAGTTTCCACAGGAACACTGAAGCTTTCTTT. This translates into CASSFHRNTEAFF. V is TRBV27 and J is TRBJ1-1; D is unclear. The CDR3 runs to 13 residues. CDR1 and CDR2 from the germline V gene are MNHEY and SMNVEV (reference sequence). Trimming took off 3 bases at V and 1 base at J, with 6 bases between the two ends.

The rearrangement joins TRBV28 to TRBJ1-2, with no clear D. CDR1 and CDR2 (germline): MDHEN, SYDVKM. V gave up 3 bases and J gave up 8 bases, with 16 bases separating them. The CDR3 extends over 14 amino acids. The CDR3 sequence is CASSLQWQRLGYTF. CDR3 in DNA: TGTGCCAGCAGTTTGCAGTGGCAACGCTTAGGCTACACCTTC.

This chain links TRBV29-1 with TRBJ2-3; 7 bases map to TRBD2. The CDR3 has 14 amino acids. V gave up 2 bases and J gave up 0 bases; unmatched junction bases: 2. Germline-derived CDR1 and CDR2 are SQVTM and ANQGSEA. In nucleotides, the CDR3 is TGCAGCGTTGAACCAGCGGGGAGCACAGATACGCAGTATTTT. It is translated as CSVEPAGSTDTQYF.

This clone was seen a single time. V is TRBV5-4 and J is TRBJ2-5; 8 bases map to TRBD1. Trimming at V came to 4 bases and at J to 5 bases, leaving 7 bases not matched to a gene. This CDR3 spans 14 amino acids. The germline V gene has CDR1 SGHNT and CDR2 YYREEE (reference sequence). The CDR3 loop is CASSSQGAGETQYF. The CDR3 DNA is TGTGCCAGCAGCAGCCAGGGGGCGGGGGAGACCCAGTACTTC.

The V and J genes are TRBV4-3 and TRBJ2-7; 9 nucleotides match TRBD1. The CDR3 totals 14 residues. Germline CDR1 LGHNA, CDR2 YSLEER. The V and J ends lost 1 base and 4 bases, in that order; junction bases with no gene match: 2. This CDR3 reads CASSQGGQGYEQYF. The DNA of the CDR3 is TGCGCCAGCAGCCAAGGGGGACAGGGATACGAGCAGTACTTC.

V is TRBV7-2 and J is TRBJ2-5; the D is unclear. CDR3 length equals 15 residues. The ends were cut back, 0 bases at V and 5 bases at J, with 13 bases in the middle. Germline V gene sequence: CDR1 SGHTA, CDR2 FQGNSA. The CDR3 DNA is TGTGCCAGCAGCTTAGCGATCCCGCGGCGGGAGACCCAGTACTTC. This gives the protein CASSLAIPRRETQYF.

This clone showed up just once. The rearrangement uses TRBV11-1 and TRBJ2-1; D perhaps matches TRBD1 (6 bases). V lost 3 bases, J lost 5 bases, and 17 bases lay in between. This CDR3 contains 16 residues. Germline assignment: CDR1 SGHAT and CDR2 FQDESV (reference sequence). CDR3 sequence: CASSFLGGSFDNEQFF. Here the CDR3 DNA reads TGTGCCAGCAGCTTTCTAGGGGGTTCCTTTGACAATGAGCAGTTCTTC.

This clone turned up a few times. The genes are TRBV7-9 and TRBJ1-4, with D possibly matching TRBD1 (5 bases). V gave up 4 bases and J gave up 7 bases, with 19 bases separating them. Germline assignment: CDR1 SEHNR and CDR2 FQNEAQ (reference sequence). The CDR3 sequence is 16 residues long. The CDR3, as DNA: TGTGCCAGCAGCTCATACTATGGGGGGTCCGGTGAAAAACTGTTTTTT. Protein product: CASSSYYGGSGEKLFF.

The chain has TRBV4-2 and TRBJ2-1, with 7 bases lining up with TRBD2. This CDR3 contains 18 residues. Germline V CDR1 and CDR2: LGHNA, YNFKEQ. The trim removed 1 base at V and 1 base at J, leaving 10 bases unmatched. CDR3 loop: CASSQVFASGTSYNEQFF. The CDR3 nucleotides are TGTGCCAGCAGCCAAGTCTTCGCTAGCGGAACTTCCTACAATGAGCAGTTCTTC.

This clone was seen a single time. J is TRBJ1-1 and V is TRBV7-9; 10 nucleotides line up with TRBD1. Trimming removed 4 bases from V and 8 bases from J; junction bases left unmatched: 10. Germline CDR1 SEHNR, CDR2 FQNEAQ (reference sequence). This CDR3 contains 15 residues. The CDR3 protein is CASSSDRGRRQEAFF. In DNA form, the CDR3 reads TGTGCCAGCAGCTCCGACAGGGGGCGACGCCAGGAAGCTTTCTTT.

The chain is built from TRBV6-2 or TRBV6-3 and TRBJ1-5; 8 nucleotides match TRBD1. Germline values: CDR1 MNHEY, CDR2 SVGEGT. This CDR3 spans 17 amino acids. With 2 bases clipped from V and 3 bases from J, the junction kept 9 bases outside the gene matches. CDR3 sequence reads: CASSYRTGGVNNQPQHF. In DNA form, the CDR3 reads TGTGCCAGCAGTTACCGCACAGGGGGAGTTAACAATCAGCCCCAGCATTTT.

The V and J genes are TRBV5-1 and TRBJ1-6, with D possibly being TRBD1 (6 bases). CDR3 size: 17 residues. Trimming cost V 3 bases and J 6 bases, with 19 bases left between them. CDR1 and CDR2 from the germline V gene are SGHRS and YFSETQ. The CDR3: CASSSYRRGGGNSPLHF. The CDR3 nucleotides are TGCGCCAGCAGCTCCTATCGTAGAGGGGGTGGTAATTCACCCCTCCACTTT.

CDR3 coding DNA: TGTGCCAGCAGAGCACTACGGGACAGGGCCGCTTTCTTT. This sequence encodes CASRALRDRAAFF. The rearrangement uses TRBV2 and TRBJ1-1, with 9 nucleotides matching TRBD1. With 6 bases clipped from V and 11 bases from J, the junction kept 10 bases outside the gene matches. CDR1 and CDR2 from the germline V gene are SNHLY and FYNNEI. The length of the CDR3 is 13 residues.

V gene TRBV9 combines with J gene TRBJ2-2; TRBD2 agrees at 8 bases. The CDR3 is 16 amino acids. Trimming cost V 4 bases and J 5 bases; bases outside gene matches: 10. Germline V CDR1 and CDR2: SGDLS, YYNGEE. CDR3: CASSLRWSGGTGELFF. In DNA, the CDR3 is TGTGCCAGCAGCCTAAGATGGTCGGGGGGGACCGGGGAGCTGTTTTTT. Variable domain in full (rest from reference TRBV9 and TRBJ2-2): DSGVTQTPKHLITATGQRVTLRCSPRSGDLSVYWYQQSLDQGLQFLIQYYNGEERAKGNILERFSAQQFPDLHSELNLSSLELGDSALYFCASSLRWSGGTGELFFGEGSRLTVL.

The genes are TRBV19 and TRBJ2-3, with D unresolved. CDR3 length equals 13 residues. Trimming cost V 1 base and J 8 bases, with 10 bases left between them. Looked up from germline, CDR1 is LNHDA and CDR2 is SQIVND (reference sequence). CDR3 amino acids: CASSIGNTGTQYF. CDR3 nucleotides: TGTGCCAGTAGTATAGGGAATACGGGTACGCAGTATTTT.

This chain joins TRBV6-5 and TRBJ1-1; a weak D match, TRBD1 (6 bases). The CDR3 length is 14 residues. Germline loops: CDR1 MNHEY, CDR2 SVGAGI. V was cut by 6 bases and J by 7 bases, with 18 bases left in between. The CDR3 sequence is CASRPGTRLNEAFF. DNA of the CDR3: TGTGCCAGCAGACCCGGGACAAGGCTTAATGAAGCTTTCTTT.

The chain employs TRBV7-2 and TRBJ1-5; 7 bases agree with TRBD1. The germline gives CDR1 SGHTA, CDR2 FQGNSA. The ends lost 5 bases at V and 5 bases at J; junction bases unmatched: 9. The CDR3 is 15 amino acids. DNA of the CDR3: TGTGCCAGCAGCGCCTTGACAGGGTCGGATCAGCCCCAGCATTTT. Protein: CASSALTGSDQPQHF.

V gene TRBV2 combines with J gene TRBJ2-7, with D uncertain. Between the trimmed V and J ends, which lost 2 bases and 4 bases, there was a span of 6 bases. The V gene's germline CDR1 is SNHLY and CDR2 FYNNEI. The CDR3 runs 12 residues. CDR3 residues: CASSEPLYEQYF. Written as DNA, the CDR3 is TGTGCCAGCAGTGAACCCTTGTACGAGCAGTACTTC.

This rearrangement joins TRBV21-1 to TRBJ2-5; the table calls TRBD2, which could not be checked here. TRBV21-1 is a recognized pseudogene. The CDR3 consists of 15 residues. As DNA, the CDR3 is TGTGCCAGCAGCAAAGTGCGGCAGTCCGAAGAGACCCAGTACTTC. It is translated as CASSKVRQSEETQYF.

The V and J genes are TRBV30 and TRBJ1-5; the D gene is possibly TRBD1 (5 bases). Trimming removed 1 base from V and 5 bases from J, with 9 bases in between. The CDR3 sequence is 13 residues long. The germline V gene encodes CDR1 GTSNPN and CDR2 SVGIG (reference sequence). CDR3 bases: TGTGCCTGGAGTGCAAAACAGGATCAGCCCCAGCATTTT. It codes for CAWSAKQDQPQHF. Full variable domain (remainder filled in from reference TRBV30 and TRBJ1-5): SQTIHQWPATLVQPVGSPLSLECTVEGTSNPNLYWYRQAAGRGLQLLFYSVGIGQISSEVPQNLSASRPQDRQFILSSKKLLLSDSGFYLCAWSAKQDQPQHFGDGTRLSIL.

The chain carries TRBV11-3 and TRBJ2-2; maybe TRBD1 (6 bases). The germline CDR1 and CDR2 sequences are SGHNT and YENEEA. Between the trimmed V and J ends, which lost 5 bases and 0 bases, there was a span of 16 bases. This CDR3 contains 17 residues. The CDR3 loop reads CASSPHRAGANTGELFF. DNA of the CDR3: TGTGCCAGCAGCCCACACCGGGCAGGGGCGAACACCGGGGAGCTGTTTTTT.

The chain couples TRBV4-3 to TRBJ2-3, with a possible D match to TRBD2 (5 bases). The V end was cut by 4 bases, the J end by 0 bases, with 8 bases between. Germline CDR1 LGHNA, CDR2 YSLEER. The CDR3 contains 14 residues. CDR3 sequence (DNA): TGCGCCAGCAGCCGATGGACTAGCACAGATACGCAGTATTTT. It is translated as CASSRWTSTDTQYF.

About this clone itself: Its ends do not fully match the called genes, so a read error is possible. This rearrangement joins TRBV30 to TRBJ2-5; either TRBD1 or TRBD2 may supply D (7 bases each). Germline CDR1 GTSNPN, CDR2 SVGIG (reference sequence). This CDR3 is built from 13 residues. CDR3: CAGRVLGGETQYF. CDR3 coding DNA: TGTGCCGGGAGGGTACTAGGGGGCGAGACCCAGTACTTC.

This sequence joins TRBV12-5 and TRBJ2-5; 7 bases align to TRBD2. CDR1 and CDR2 from the germline V gene are LGHNT and FRNRAP. This CDR3 region has 14 residues. With 4 bases clipped from V and 3 bases from J, the junction kept 5 bases outside the gene matches. The CDR3 reads CASGSASGKETQYF. The CDR3 DNA follows: TGTGCTAGTGGTTCCGCCAGCGGGAAAGAGACCCAGTACTTC.

The rearrangement links TRBV6-2 or TRBV6-3 to TRBJ2-3, with D maybe TRBD2 (6 bases). The CDR3 is made up of 15 amino acids. Trimming took off 2 bases at V and 0 bases at J, with 9 bases between the two ends. Germline CDR1 is MNHEY and CDR2 is SVGEGT. The CDR3 DNA follows: TGTGCCAGCAGTTACCTGGGACTTAGCACAGATACGCAGTATTTT. Translation: CASSYLGLSTDTQYF.

V and J are TRBV2 and TRBJ1-6, with D perhaps TRBD1 (6 bases). This CDR3 is built from 14 residues. The V gene lost 6 bases and the J gene lost 6 bases, with 12 bases spanning the gap. Germline values: CDR1 SNHLY, CDR2 FYNNEI. CDR3 region: CASRGQVSNSPLHF. The CDR3 DNA follows: TGTGCCAGCAGGGGACAAGTCTCTAATTCACCCCTCCACTTT.

The chain joins TRBV5-3 to TRBJ2-3, with 10 positions matching TRBD1. TRBV5-3 is given ORF status, its function remaining uncertain. The CDR3 has 16 residues. Trimming removed 3 bases from V and 1 base from J; junction bases left unmatched: 5. CDR3 residues: CARSSHGQGGTDTQYF. For the CDR3, the DNA is TGTGCCAGAAGCTCTCATGGACAGGGGGGCACAGATACGCAGTATTTT.

In this sample, this clone turned up once. The rearrangement joins TRBV4-3 to TRBJ2-1, with 11 bases lining up with TRBD2. This CDR3 spans 15 amino acids. The V and J ends lost 4 bases and 4 bases, in that order; junction bases with no gene match: 3. Germline V gene data show CDR1 as LGHNA and CDR2 as YSLEER. The CDR3 DNA sequence: TGCGCCAGCAGCCCGACTAGCGGGGATTACAATGAGCAGTTCTTC. Amino acids: CASSPTSGDYNEQFF.

This clone has just a few counts. The chain uses TRBV3-1 (or the pseudogene TRBV3-2) and TRBJ2-1, with TRBD2 matching 12 bases. Germline values: CDR1 LGHDT, CDR2 YNNKEL (reference sequence). The CDR3 consists of 17 residues. The ends lost 4 bases at V and 4 bases at J; junction bases unmatched: 8. DNA of the CDR3: TGTGCCAGCAGCCCTCAGGGGACTAGCGGGCCGTACAATGAGCAGTTCTTC. Translated, it gives CASSPQGTSGPYNEQFF.

This clone was seen a handful of times. This chain uses TRBV7-2 with TRBJ2-2; D possibly corresponds to TRBD1 (6 bases). Germline CDR1 SGHTA, CDR2 FQGNSA. The CDR3 extends over 16 amino acids. V lost 0 bases, J lost 1 base, and 9 bases lay in between. This CDR3 is CASSLAPGQNTGELFF. For the CDR3, the DNA is TGTGCCAGCAGCTTAGCTCCGGGACAGAACACCGGGGAGCTGTTTTTT.

The chain links TRBV19 to TRBJ1-1; D remains ambiguous. Germline V gives CDR1 LNHDA, CDR2 SQIVND (reference sequence). The CDR3 totals 11 residues. The V and J ends lost 4 bases and 4 bases respectively, with 4 bases between them. CDR3 amino acids: CASSTGTEAFF. CDR3 DNA sequence: TGTGCCAGTAGTACGGGCACTGAAGCTTTCTTT.

This clone has just a few counts. This chain joins TRBV28 and TRBJ1-2; TRBD1 agrees at 11 bases. Germline trimming cut 8 bases from V and 0 bases from J; bases unmatched to any gene: 8. CDR3 length: 16 residues. Looked up from germline, CDR1 is MDHEN and CDR2 is SYDVKM. The CDR3 DNA follows: TGTGCCAGCGATATTGGACAGGGGGCTTCTAACTATGGCTACACCTTC. This translates into CASDIGQGASNYGYTF.